Given below is one T cell receptor (beta chain) in context. Its specificity is not known. From the germline J gene comes the end of the CDR3, since the read stops 3 residues before it. Profiled with immunoSEQ multiplex PCR; TCRdb holds only in-frame clones, not every one. Its clone listing holds roughly 50,000 clones. The germline V gene has CDR1 SNHLY and CDR2 FYNNEI. V shed 5 bases and J 3 bases; nucleotides not matched to a gene: 7. The CDR3 has 14 residues. These data belong to a study of Tregs in tolerant kidney transplant recipients. Study details: Related graft donors supplied nonmyeloablative bone marrow transplants, and mixed chimerism was transient.

Study-wide results and limits: Biological reproducibility was not directly addressed in this study. Tregs expanded with activated donor B cells seemed most donor-specific.

Unstimulated Tregs (CD4+CD25+CD127-) and CD4+CD25- non-Tregs were sorted from PBMCs. This TCR derives from a human donor who received a combined kidney and bone marrow transplant. This specimen was CD4+ T cells from blood, taken before the transplant. This chain joins TRBV2 and TRBJ2-7, with 7 bases fitting TRBD1. The CDR3 DNA, read in part, is TGTGCCAGCAGTACCGGGACAGTGAACTACGAG. Its translation is CASSTGTVNYE. In full, the CDR3 is CASSTGTVNYEQYF.